This entry concerns a single TCR beta chain. Seattle enrolled patients during active infection and tracked them longitudinally. The CDR3 sequence is 13 residues long. The V end was cut by 11 bases, the J end by 7 bases, with 15 bases between. Germline V gene lookup returns CDR1 SGHVS and CDR2 FQNEAQ. This record belongs to a study of blood T cell repertoires in COVID-19. Background on the study: The United States, Italy and Spain provided the acute and convalescent COVID-19 samples. Sample material is recorded as cDNA or gDNA derived from T cells, B-cell-depleted T cells, or PBMCs.

The table came from immunoSEQ multiplex PCR; TCRdb's copy has only in-frame clones and leaves some out. Of 240,000 or so clones in the sample, 81% were seen once. V and J are TRBV7-8 and TRBJ1-6; D ambiguous. This TCR was sampled from a woman of 80 years or more with COVID-19, enrolled during active disease. The source material was peripheral blood. Here the CDR3 DNA reads TGTGCCGTGCGGGCCGACGGGAATTCACCCCTCCACTTT. Translating gives CAVRADGNSPLHF.